The 30 T cell receptor beta chains below all came from one sample that was sequenced in a study of blood T cell repertoires in COVID-19. Using immunoSEQ multiplex PCR, the repertoire was profiled, and TCRdb retains in-frame clones only, with some absent. The repertoire has hundreds of thousands of clones, around 89% of them found once; the top ten carry around 2%. The specimen was PBMCs or T cells enriched from blood (not recorded which). The receptors were gathered from a woman in her sixties in a cohort exposed to, infected with or recovered from COVID-19 (not recorded which).

The chain is built from TRBV7-2 and TRBJ2-1; D is possibly TRBD1 (6 bases). V gave up 4 bases and J gave up 4 bases, with 14 bases separating them. The germline V gene encodes CDR1 SGHTA and CDR2 FQGNSA. The length of the CDR3 is 15 residues. The chain's CDR3 is CASSSRGLSYNEQFF. In nucleotides, the CDR3 is TGTGCCAGCAGCTCCAGGGGTCTCTCTTACAATGAGCAGTTCTTC.

This chain links TRBV6-2 or TRBV6-3 with TRBJ2-7; 7 bases match TRBD2. Germline lookup yields CDR1 MNHEY and CDR2 SVGEGT. V trimming: 0 bases; J trimming: 2 bases; junction bases outside the gene matches: 4. The CDR3 extends over 15 amino acids. CDR3 in DNA: TGTGCCAGCAGTTACTCGGGCGGGAGCGCCTACGAGCAGTACTTC. This encodes CASSYSGGSAYEQYF.

The V gene is TRBV5-1, the J gene TRBJ2-1, with 9 nucleotides matching TRBD2. The CDR3 length is 15 residues. Trimming took 0 bases from V and 8 from J; bases not matched to a gene: 6. The germline gives CDR1 SGHRS, CDR2 YFSETQ. The CDR3 sequence: CASSLVLAGNYEQFF. The CDR3, as DNA: TGCGCCAGCAGCTTGGTTCTAGCGGGAAATTATGAGCAGTTCTTC.

The V gene is TRBV2, the J gene TRBJ2-5, with 10 positions matching TRBD2. Germline V gives CDR1 SNHLY, CDR2 FYNNEI. The CDR3 has 14 residues. Losses at the gene ends were 8 bases for V and 4 bases for J; bases not matched to a gene: 7. CDR3 in DNA: TGTGCCAGCGGAATAGCGGGAGGTGGAGAGACCCAGTACTTC. It yields the protein CASGIAGGGETQYF. The full variable domain, in which reference TRBV2 and TRBJ2-5 provide the parts outside the CDR3, is EPEVTQTPSHQVTQMGQEVILRCVPISNHLYFYWYRQILGQKVEFLVSFYNNEISEKSEIFDDQFSVERPDGSNFTLKIRSTKLEDSAMYFCASGIAGGGETQYFGPGTRLLVL.

This rearrangement joins TRBV2 to TRBJ1-1; D gene unclear. The length of the CDR3 is 13 residues. Germline values: CDR1 SNHLY, CDR2 FYNNEI. Trimming took 1 base from V and 1 from J, leaving 4 bases between them. The CDR3 coding sequence is TGTGCCAGCAGTGAAGAGAGGAACACTGAAGCTTTCTTT. Translation: CASSEERNTEAFF.

The V and J genes are TRBV15 and TRBJ1-1, with D perhaps TRBD1 (5 bases). This CDR3 region has 13 residues. Trimming left V 5 bases short and J 0 bases short, with 7 bases between. Germline V lookup: CDR1 LNHNV, CDR2 YYDKDF (reference sequence). Here the CDR3 reads CATSGALNTEAFF. As DNA, the CDR3 is TGTGCCACCAGCGGGGCCCTGAACACTGAAGCTTTCTTT.

The chain recombines TRBV5-6 with TRBJ1-1, with D maybe TRBD1 (6 bases). The CDR3 extends over 15 amino acids. Per the germline V gene, CDR1 is SGHDT and CDR2 is YYEEEE. The V end was cut by 4 bases, the J end by 1 base, with 14 bases between. CDR3 sequence reads: CASSLRLRGNTEAFF. In nucleotides, the CDR3 is TGTGCCAGCAGCCTACGTCTCAGGGGGAACACTGAAGCTTTCTTT.

This chain's CDR3 is CASSPHLAGVNEQFF. The CDR3, as DNA: TGTGCCAGCAGCCCCCATCTAGCGGGAGTTAATGAGCAGTTCTTC. This chain uses TRBV7-3 with TRBJ2-1; 10 bases fit TRBD2. The CDR3 is made up of 15 amino acids. Germline loops: CDR1 SGHTA, CDR2 FQGTGA. Trimming removed 5 bases from V and 7 bases from J; junction bases left unmatched: 8.

The rearrangement joins TRBV28 to TRBJ1-6; D is undetermined. Germline values: CDR1 MDHEN, CDR2 SYDVKM. Trimming stripped 6 bases from V and 7 bases from J, with 10 bases between. The CDR3 contains 13 residues. This CDR3 reads CASRASPNSPLHF. The CDR3 DNA sequence: TGTGCCAGCAGAGCCTCGCCCAATTCACCCCTCCACTTT.

V usage is TRBV7-6 and J usage is TRBJ1-1; D not certain. V was cut by 5 bases and J by 7 bases, with 14 bases left in between. This CDR3 region has 13 residues. Germline V gene data show CDR1 as SGHVS and CDR2 as FNYEAQ. The CDR3 is CASSGLGWVEAFF. The DNA for the CDR3 is TGTGCCAGCAGCGGACTAGGTTGGGTTGAAGCTTTCTTT.

V usage is TRBV5-4 and J usage is TRBJ2-5, with 8 bases matching TRBD1. V trimming: 4 bases; J trimming: 5 bases; junction bases outside the gene matches: 7. The CDR3 contains 14 residues. CDR1 SGHNT and CDR2 YYREEE come from the germline V gene (reference sequence). The CDR3 loop reads CASSPWQGAETQYF. The CDR3 nucleotides read TGTGCCAGCAGCCCCTGGCAGGGGGCGGAGACCCAGTACTTC.

This rearrangement joins TRBV5-4 to TRBJ2-5; 12 nucleotides agree with TRBD1. The trim removed 0 bases at V and 4 bases at J, leaving 7 bases unmatched. This CDR3 is built from 17 residues. CDR1 is SGHNT, CDR2 YYREEE, per germline (reference sequence). CDR3 loop: CASSLGGQGAGGETQYF. Written as DNA, the CDR3 is TGTGCCAGCAGCTTGGGGGGACAGGGGGCGGGAGGAGAGACCCAGTACTTC. Filled out from reference TRBV5-4 and TRBJ2-5, the complete variable domain reads ETGVTQSPTHLIKTRGQQVTLRCSSQSGHNTVSWYQQALGQGPQFIFQYYREEENGRGNFPPRFSGLQFPNYSSELNVNALELDDSALYLCASSLGGQGAGGETQYFGPGTRLLVL.

This rearrangement joins TRBV28 to TRBJ1-5; a possible D gene is TRBD1 (5 bases). V was trimmed by 3 bases and J by 2 bases, leaving 14 bases between them. Germline assignment: CDR1 MDHEN and CDR2 SYDVKM. The CDR3 spans 16 residues. CDR3 residues: CASSFGREGGNQPQHF. CDR3 sequence (DNA): TGTGCCAGCAGTTTTGGCAGGGAAGGGGGCAATCAGCCCCAGCATTTT.

The rearrangement uses TRBV6-5 and TRBJ2-5; a possible D gene is TRBD2 (6 bases). Germline loops: CDR1 MNHEY, CDR2 SVGAGI. Trimming took 3 bases from V and 5 from J, leaving 7 bases between them. The CDR3 has 12 amino acids. CDR3 bases: TGTGCCAGCAGTTATGGGGGGGAGACCCAGTACTTC. It is translated as CASSYGGETQYF.

V and J are TRBV30 and TRBJ2-7, with a possible D match to TRBD2 (5 bases). The CDR3 is 14 amino acids. V was shortened by 3 bases and J by 6 bases, with 18 bases between the two germline ends. Germline CDR1 is GTSNPN and CDR2 is SVGIG (reference sequence). The CDR3 sequence is CAWRLVGLSTEQYF. The CDR3 DNA is TGTGCCTGGAGGTTGGTAGGACTTTCGACCGAGCAGTACTTC.

V is TRBV7-9 and J is TRBJ2-1; D remains unclear. The V gene lost 0 bases and the J gene lost 0 bases, with 3 bases spanning the gap. Germline CDR1 SEHNR, CDR2 FQNEAQ (reference sequence). The CDR3 covers 14 residues. CDR3: CASSLAISYNEQFF. The CDR3 DNA is TGTGCCAGCAGCTTAGCTATCTCCTACAATGAGCAGTTCTTC. Supplemented by reference TRBV7-9 and TRBJ2-1, the full variable domain reads DTGVSQNPRHKITKRGQNVTFRCDPISEHNRLYWYRQTLGQGPEFLTYFQNEAQLEKSRLLSDRFSAERPKGSFSTLEIQRTEQGDSAMYLCASSLAISYNEQFFGPGTRLTVL.

The gene calls are TRBV27 and TRBJ2-5; 7 positions agree with TRBD2. The length of the CDR3 is 15 residues. Germline CDR1 and CDR2: MNHEY and SMNVEV (reference sequence). The J segment lost 7 bases and the V segment lost 5 bases, leaving 13 bases of the junction unmatched. CDR3 region: CASSPLGGVRTTQYF. As DNA, the CDR3 is TGTGCCAGCAGTCCCCTGGGGGGGGTTAGGACGACCCAGTACTTC.

The rearrangement uses TRBV5-1 and TRBJ2-7, with 8 nucleotides matching TRBD2. Germline V CDR1 and CDR2: SGHRS, YFSETQ. The V segment lost 8 bases and the J segment 0 bases; nucleotides outside the gene matches: 4. This CDR3 comprises 13 residues. The CDR3 region has the DNA TGCGCCAGTTCACTAGCGGCCTCCTACGAGCAGTACTTC. Its translation: CASSLAASYEQYF.

This clone has a handful of counts. J is TRBJ1-1 and V is TRBV19; D is possibly TRBD1 (6 bases). CDR3 length: 15 amino acids. The V gene's germline CDR1 is LNHDA and CDR2 SQIVND (reference sequence). The V end lost 5 bases, the J end lost 0 bases, and 13 bases lay between the germline ends. CDR3: CASSGDTGLNTEAFF. The CDR3 nucleotides read TGTGCCAGTAGTGGGGACACAGGGCTGAACACTGAAGCTTTCTTT.

This chain links TRBV7-9 with TRBJ1-4; TRBD1 might be the D (5 bases). CDR1 SEHNR and CDR2 FQNEAQ come from the germline V gene (reference sequence). Trimming removed 6 bases from V and 2 bases from J, with 13 bases in between. The CDR3 runs 15 residues. The CDR3 DNA reads as TGTGCCAGCAGTCGTACGGGGGGGACTAATGAAAAACTGTTTTTT. This gives the protein CASSRTGGTNEKLFF.

The chain is built from TRBV7-6 and TRBJ1-4, with D maybe TRBD1 (5 bases). Germline CDR1 SGHVS, CDR2 FNYEAQ. The CDR3 runs 18 residues. V lost 1 base and J lost 5, with 20 bases in between. CDR3 loop: CASSLEPPQRRGNEKLFF. The CDR3 nucleotides are TGTGCCAGCAGCTTAGAGCCCCCCCAACGACGGGGGAATGAAAAACTGTTTTTT.

This chain connects TRBV3-1 (or the pseudogene TRBV3-2) to TRBJ2-1; a possible D gene is TRBD2 (6 bases). Deletions cut 4 bases from V and 4 bases from J, with 11 bases between. The CDR3 has 14 amino acids. Germline V gene data show CDR1 as LGHDT and CDR2 as YNNKEL (reference sequence). The CDR3, as DNA: TGTGCCAGCAGCCCTTTAGCGGATTACAATGAGCAGTTCTTC. Its protein product is CASSPLADYNEQFF.

The rearrangement links TRBV7-9 to TRBJ1-5, with D possibly TRBD1 on 6 matching bases. Trimming cost V 1 base and J 2 bases, with 9 bases left between them. This CDR3 comprises 15 residues. Germline V lookup: CDR1 SEHNR, CDR2 FQNEAQ (reference sequence). Here the CDR3 reads CASSLETGGNQPQHF. CDR3 sequence (DNA): TGTGCCAGCAGCTTAGAGACAGGCGGCAATCAGCCCCAGCATTTT.

This clone was detected ten times or more. The chain recombines TRBV7-6 with TRBJ2-7, with 10 bases fitting TRBD1. Germline V lookup: CDR1 SGHVS, CDR2 FNYEAQ. Germline trimming cut 5 bases from V and 4 bases from J; bases unmatched to any gene: 5. This CDR3 has 14 amino acids. CDR3 in DNA: TGTGCCAGCAGCCCGACAGGGGGCGCTTACGAGCAGTACTTC. It is translated as CASSPTGGAYEQYF.

V is TRBV5-1 and J is TRBJ2-2; 7 bases are a match to TRBD1. Germline values: CDR1 SGHRS, CDR2 YFSETQ. J gave up 6 bases and V 7 bases, and 12 bases lay outside the gene matches. This CDR3 spans 15 amino acids. The CDR3 coding sequence is TGCGCCAGCGTTGGTGAGGGGGCGGTGGCCGGGGAGCTGTTTTTT. Translated, it gives CASVGEGAVAGELFF.

The genes are TRBV5-4 and TRBJ1-3; D unresolved. This CDR3 has 15 amino acids. Germline assignment: CDR1 SGHNT and CDR2 YYREEE (reference sequence). V lost 2 bases and J 8 bases, leaving 17 bases between the germline ends. DNA for the CDR3: TGTGCCAGCAGCTTAAGTTCGTCCCGCGGTGACACCATATATTTT. Translating it yields CASSLSSSRGDTIYF.

The chain uses TRBV6-1 and TRBJ1-2, with unresolved D. The CDR3 totals 11 residues. V was clipped by 1 base and J by 8 bases, with 5 bases between them. Germline values: CDR1 MNHNS, CDR2 SASEGT. The CDR3 reads CASSEGRGYTF. For the CDR3, the DNA is TGTGCCAGCAGTGAAGGGAGAGGCTACACCTTC.

CDR3 nucleotides: TGTGCCACCAGCAGGGTTGAGGGAAACACCATATATTTT. Its protein product is CATSRVEGNTIYF. The V call is TRBV15, the J call TRBJ1-3; unclear D gene. With 3 bases removed from V and 4 bases from J, the gap between germline ends came to 7 bases. Per germline, CDR1 LNHNV and CDR2 YYDKDF (reference sequence). The CDR3 runs 13 residues.

The chain has TRBV4-1 and TRBJ1-1, with D tentatively TRBD1 (5 bases). V was shortened by 0 bases and J by 4 bases, with 21 bases between the two germline ends. This CDR3 has 18 residues. Germline V CDR1 and CDR2: MGHRA, YSYEKL. The CDR3 DNA follows: TGCGCCAGCAGCCAAGACGGCCCGTGGGGGGAAGGTGGCACTGAAGCTTTCTTT. It codes for CASSQDGPWGEGGTEAFF.

This chain connects TRBV24-1 to TRBJ2-5, with 8 positions matching TRBD1. V shed 3 bases and J 14 bases; nucleotides not matched to a gene: 10. Germline V CDR1 and CDR2: KGHDR, SFDVKD. This CDR3 contains 13 residues. CDR3 amino acids: CATSDRRGTGTYF. Here the CDR3 DNA reads TGTGCCACCAGTGATCGCCGGGGGACAGGAACCTACTTC.